The TCR beta chain described here comes from a study of CD8 T cells in Susac syndrome. It was with random hexamers that about 0.45 to 1 ug RNA was reverse transcribed. The immunoSEQ assay covered 54 Vbeta and 13 Jbeta segments for CDR3. A single record per CDR3 protein comes from TCRdb applying MiXCR to the immunoSEQ multiplex PCR reads. In the table there are 150,000 to 200,000 distinct CDR3 sequences, approximately 95% of which are singletons. The V end lost 5 bases, the J end lost 8 bases, and 13 bases lay between the germline ends. The CDR3 covers 13 residues. Sequenced input: CD8+ T cells from PBMCs. This sequence joins TRBV12-3 or TRBV12-4 and TRBJ2-1; weak D call: TRBD2 (5 bases). This receptor was identified in a human donor with multiple sclerosis. Written as DNA, the CDR3 is TGTGCCAGCAGTAAGGACTTTCGCGATGAGCAGTTCTTC. It is translated as CASSKDFRDEQFF.